Listed below are T cell receptor beta chains from one sample, sequenced in a study of vaccination effects on CD4 cells after COVID-19. For these receptors, no antigen is known. Sequencing used immunoSEQ multiplex PCR; TCRdb keeps in-frame clones, though not all of them. This sample has tens of thousands of clones, with roughly 72% found just once. The sequencing used CD4+ T cells from PBMCs cultured with HCoV-NL63 spike peptides, collected after COVID-19 vaccination. The source is a human donor who received a COVID-19 vaccine. CDR3s include the opening cysteine and the closing phenylalanine or tryptophan. D genes are given only for firm matches. The size of a clone is reported for some rows only, either as once, few or many, or as a class for expanded clones.

CDR3 length	D gene	clone size	V gene	J gene	CDR3 protein	CDR3 DNA
16	TRBD2	few	TRBV29-1	TRBJ2-1	CSVEDRASGSQGEQFF	TGCAGCGTTGAAGATCGTGCTAGCGGGAGCCAGGGTGAGCAGTTCTTC
18	NA	NA	TRBV10-3	TRBJ2-7	CAISELGYVADSSYEQYF	TGTGCCATCAGTGAACTAGGATACGTAGCCGACAGCTCCTACGAGCAGTACTTC
15	NA	NA	TRBV13	TRBJ2-1	CASSSGSASYNEQFF	TGTGCCAGCAGCTCCGGGAGCGCCTCCTACAATGAGCAGTTCTTC
14	TRBD1	NA	TRBV5-1	TRBJ1-4	CASSLGQGNEKLFF	TGCGCCAGCAGCTTGGGACAGGGGAACGAAAAACTGTTTTTT
11	NA	NA	TRBV2	TRBJ1-1	CARGERTEAFF	TGTGCCAGGGGTGAGAGGACTGAAGCTTTCTTT
16	TRBD2	NA	TRBV10-1	TRBJ2-1	CASSEYRGGSYNEQFF	TGCGCCAGCAGTGAGTATCGCGGGGGCTCCTACAATGAGCAGTTCTTC
16	NA	NA	TRBV5-1	TRBJ2-7	CASSLVPDTSYYEQYF	TGCGCCAGCAGCTTGGTCCCGGACACTTCCTACTACGAGCAGTACTTC
13	NA	few	TRBV30	TRBJ1-5	CAWSVQRNQPQHF	TGTGCCTGGAGTGTACAACGCAATCAGCCCCAGCATTTT
15	NA	NA	TRBV6-5	TRBJ1-6	CANSLYSSYNSPLHF	TGTGCCAATAGCCTCTATAGCTCCTATAATTCACCCCTCCACTTT
11	NA	once	TRBV2	TRBJ2-7	CASSPIYEQYF	TGTGCCAGCAGTCCGATCTACGAGCAGTACTTC
15	TRBD1	NA	TRBV5-1	TRBJ1-5	CASSDQGASNQPQHF	TGCGCCAGCAGCGATCAGGGGGCCAGCAATCAGCCCCAGCATTTT
12	NA	NA	TRBV3-1/TRBV3-2	TRBJ2-5	CASSQEVQTQYF	TGTGCCAGCAGCCAAGAAGTTCAGACCCAGTACTTC
16	NA	NA	TRBV6-5	TRBJ2-3	CASSYGAYPTTDTQYF	TGTGCCAGCAGTTACGGGGCCTACCCCACCACAGATACGCAGTATTTT